The 24 T cell receptor beta chains below come from one sample, sequenced in a study of blood T cells in healthy people across ages. With a J-beta primer mix and a sample-barcoded 5' primer, a second PCR ran about 6 to 11 cycles. One entry per CDR3 protein results from TCRdb running MiXCR on the 5' RACE reads. The data show about a million distinct CDR3 sequences, with around 54% seen just once and about 20% held by the top ten. Sequenced input: blood. The receptors were gathered from a woman aged 55-70 years in good health.

This clonotype was recorded a few times. The rearrangement joins TRBV5-6 to TRBJ2-7; 7 positions match TRBD2. Per germline, CDR1 SGHDT and CDR2 YYEEEE. The CDR3 runs to 14 residues. V shed 6 bases, J shed 3 bases, and the junction held 9 bases outside the gene matches. The CDR3, as DNA: TGTGCCAGCACCCCTTGGCTAGCGGACTACGAGCAGTACTTC. Amino acid sequence: CASTPWLADYEQYF.

This chain uses TRBV28 with TRBJ2-2; D may be TRBD1 or TRBD2 (6 bases each). This CDR3 is 15 amino acids long. Germline-derived CDR1 and CDR2 are MDHEN and SYDVKM. Trimming took 9 bases from V and 3 from J, leaving 17 bases between them. For the CDR3, the DNA is TGTGCCAGTGCGGACTCAAGGGGGGACACCGGGGAGCTGTTTTTT. Protein product: CASADSRGDTGELFF.

This clonotype appeared a few times. The chain is built from TRBV20-1 and TRBJ2-4; possible D gene TRBD2, 6 bases. The J call is doubtful: the DNA matches TRBJ2-7 better. CDR3 length: 14 amino acids. Germline CDR1 reads DFQATT; CDR2 reads SNEGSKA (reference sequence). In nucleotides, the CDR3 is TGCAGTGCTAGACCTCCGGGACTCATACCCGAGCAGTACTTC. Translation: CSARPPGLIPEQYF.

To note about this clonotype: A read error may account for a junction end that differs from germline. The chain couples TRBV5-1 to TRBJ2-7; 12 bases line up with TRBD1. Germline V lookup: CDR1 SGHRS, CDR2 YFSETQ. CDR3 size: 14 residues. Here the CDR3 DNA reads TGCGCCAGCACCTTGGGGACAGGGGGCGGAGAGCAGTACTTC. Protein sequence: CASTLGTGGGEQYF.

The rearrangement joins TRBV20-1 to TRBJ2-3; possible D gene TRBD2, 6 bases. The V gene's germline CDR1 is DFQATT and CDR2 SNEGSKA (reference sequence). V was cut by 6 bases and J by 3 bases, with 13 bases left in between. CDR3 length: 13 amino acids. The CDR3 DNA reads as TGCAGTGCCAGCATAGCGGCGACAGATACGCAGTATTTT. Protein sequence: CSASIAATDTQYF.

The sample holds a few counts of this clonotype. V is TRBV6-2 or TRBV6-3 and J is TRBJ2-7; a weak D match, TRBD2 (5 bases). In germline, CDR1 is MNHEY, CDR2 SVGEGT. The V end lost 5 bases, the J end lost 7 bases, and 12 bases lay between the germline ends. This CDR3 comprises 12 residues. DNA for the CDR3: TGTGCCAGCAGTCTTAGCGCTTCGGAGCAGTACTTC. It specifies CASSLSASEQYF.

Worth noting for this clonotype: This likely comes from a read error, as the CDR3 has no conserved phenylalanine or tryptophan at its end. This rearrangement joins TRBV7-2 to TRBJ2-1, with 11 bases matching TRBD2. Trimming took 4 bases from V and 5 from J; bases not matched to a gene: 4. Germline V lookup: CDR1 SGHTA, CDR2 FQGNSA. The CDR3 is 15 amino acids. The CDR3 DNA sequence: TGTGCCAGCAGCTGGGGACTAGCGGCTAACAATGAGCAGTTCTTA. As protein: CASSWGLAANNEQFL.

The V and J genes are TRBV15 and TRBJ2-7; D is perhaps TRBD1 or TRBD2 (7 bases each). Germline V gene sequence: CDR1 LNHNV, CDR2 YYDKDF (reference sequence). The V end lost 0 bases, the J end lost 2 bases, and 14 bases lay between the germline ends. This CDR3 spans 16 amino acids. The CDR3 bases are TGTGCCACCAGCAGAGATTCGGCAGGGGGGGCCTACGAGCAGTACTTC. It encodes CATSRDSAGGAYEQYF.

The chain combines TRBV12-3 or TRBV12-4 with TRBJ2-1, with D possibly TRBD1 on 5 matching bases. This CDR3 contains 14 residues. V gave up 5 bases and J gave up 9 bases, with 17 bases separating them. CDR3 protein: CASSPGPQGTEQFF. The CDR3 bases are TGTGCCAGCAGTCCCGGGCCTCAGGGTACTGAGCAGTTCTTC.

This clonotype was recorded a few times. The rearrangement links TRBV6-6 to TRBJ2-4, with TRBD1 matching over 7 bases. TRBJ2-7 explains the end of the DNA better; the J call may be wrong. This CDR3 region has 14 residues. CDR1 is MNHNY, CDR2 SVGAGI, per germline (reference sequence). CDR3 sequence reads: CASSYKTGTYEQYF. CDR3 in DNA: TGTGCCAGCAGTTATAAGACAGGGACCTACGAGCAGTACTTC.

This clonotype was detected only a few times. The chain joins TRBV28 to TRBJ2-5; no firm D call. This CDR3 is 18 amino acids long. Germline V gene lookup returns CDR1 MDHEN and CDR2 SYDVKM. Deletions cut 4 bases from V and 2 bases from J, with 23 bases between. CDR3 sequence (DNA): TGTGCCAGCAGTTCCTCTCCGGCCAGACGGCCCCCACAAGAGACCCAGTACTTC. Translating it yields CASSSSPARRPPQETQYF.

The sample holds one count of this clonotype. The chain carries TRBV20-1 and TRBJ1-2; 9 nucleotides agree with TRBD1. The CDR3 runs 17 residues. V dropped 2 bases and J dropped 3; count of bases not matched to a gene: 13. From germline, CDR1 is DFQATT and CDR2 SNEGSKA (reference sequence). The CDR3 loop reads CSARYRVRDRVDYGYTF. As DNA, the CDR3 is TGCAGTGCTAGATACAGGGTTCGGGACAGGGTCGACTATGGCTACACCTTC.

The chain carries TRBV28 and TRBJ2-1; tentatively, D is TRBD1 (6 bases). In germline, CDR1 is MDHEN, CDR2 SYDVKM. With 5 bases removed from V and 6 bases from J, the gap between germline ends came to 20 bases. The CDR3 sequence is 16 residues long. The CDR3 reads CASSQFSTGWRNEQFF. CDR3 in DNA: TGTGCCAGCAGTCAATTTAGTACAGGGTGGCGCAATGAGCAGTTCTTC.

The genes are TRBV20-1 and TRBJ2-5; TRBD2 aligns across 9 bases. The J segment lost 5 bases and the V segment lost 4 bases, leaving 17 bases of the junction unmatched. The CDR3 runs 17 residues. CDR1 DFQATT and CDR2 SNEGSKA come from the germline V gene (reference sequence). This CDR3 is CSATRGGGRATPETQYF. The DNA for the CDR3 is TGCAGTGCTACCAGAGGGGGCGGGAGGGCCACTCCGGAGACCCAGTACTTC.

The V gene is TRBV29-1, the J gene TRBJ2-7; unclear D gene. V shed 4 bases and J shed 5 bases, with 12 bases lying between them. This CDR3 has 12 amino acids. CDR1 is SQVTM, CDR2 ANQGSEA, per germline. The chain's CDR3 is CSVVNMAHEQYF. CDR3 in DNA: TGCAGCGTTGTAAATATGGCGCACGAGCAGTACTTC.

The chain recombines TRBV7-4 with TRBJ1-1, with D possibly TRBD1 on 6 matching bases. V was clipped by 2 bases and J by 3 bases, with 16 bases between them. The CDR3 sequence is 16 residues long. Germline CDR1 reads SGHVT; CDR2 reads SQSDAQ. In nucleotides, the CDR3 is TGTGCCAGCAGCTTAAATGACGGGGAGGGGGACACTGAAGCTTTCTTT. Amino acids: CASSLNDGEGDTEAFF. Full variable domain (remainder filled in from reference TRBV7-4 and TRBJ1-1): GAGVSQSPRYKVAKRGRDVALRCDSISGHVTLYWYRQTLGQGSEVLTYSQSDAQRDKSGRPSGRFSAERPERSVSTLKIQRTEQGDSAVYLCASSLNDGEGDTEAFFGQGTRLTVV.

This rearrangement joins TRBV20-1 to TRBJ1-5, with TRBD1 matching 10 bases. The CDR3 is 18 residues long. The germline V gene encodes CDR1 DFQATT and CDR2 SNEGSKA (reference sequence). Trimming removed 3 bases from V and 5 bases from J; junction bases left unmatched: 16. The CDR3 reads CSARPGQGLSLWDQPQHF. The CDR3 coding sequence is TGCAGTGCTAGGCCGGGACAGGGGTTGTCCTTATGGGATCAGCCCCAGCATTTT.

The chain joins TRBV5-6 to TRBJ2-1; TRBD2 matches 9 bases. CDR3 size: 15 residues. The V and J ends lost 4 bases and 4 bases, in that order; junction bases with no gene match: 6. Germline CDR1 and CDR2: SGHDT and YYEEEE. CDR3 loop: CASSGGSGRYNEQFF. The CDR3 nucleotides read TGTGCCAGCAGCGGTGGTAGCGGGAGATACAATGAGCAGTTCTTC.

The chain recombines TRBV20-1 with TRBJ2-1, with 12 nucleotides matching TRBD2. The J call may be incorrect, as the DNA end agrees better with TRBJ2-7. Per the germline V gene, CDR1 is DFQATT and CDR2 is SNEGSKA (reference sequence). The CDR3 is made up of 17 amino acids. DNA for the CDR3: TGCAGTGCCCAGACCCTAGCGGGGGGGAGCTCCTACAATGAGCAGTACTTC. Translated: CSAQTLAGGSSYNEQYF.

This clonotype was counted only a few times. The CDR3 DNA is TGCAGTGCTAGTCGGCACTACGAGCAGTACTTC. It yields the protein CSASRHYEQYF. The chain has TRBV20-1 and TRBJ2-7, with D unclear. The V gene lost 3 bases and the J gene lost 3 bases, with 6 bases spanning the gap. Germline V lookup: CDR1 DFQATT, CDR2 SNEGSKA (reference sequence). CDR3 length equals 11 residues.

J is TRBJ2-2 and V is TRBV7-3, with no clear D. CDR1 and CDR2 (germline): SGHTA, FQGTGA. This CDR3 region has 18 residues. The V and J ends lost 3 bases and 0 bases respectively, with 17 bases between them. The DNA of the CDR3 is TGTGCCAGCAGCTTTCTCTCCGGCGGCACCTCGAACACCGGGGAGCTGTTTTTT. As protein: CASSFLSGGTSNTGELFF.

The chain combines TRBV6-2 or TRBV6-3 with TRBJ1-1, with no clear D. The length of the CDR3 is 12 residues. The V and J ends lost 2 bases and 10 bases respectively, with 11 bases between them. Germline V gene lookup returns CDR1 MNHEY and CDR2 SVGEGT. The chain's CDR3 is CASSYTSLGAFF. The CDR3 bases are TGTGCCAGCAGTTACACCAGTCTTGGAGCTTTCTTT.

A single count supports this clonotype. The rearrangement joins TRBV10-3 to TRBJ2-1; D call uncertain. V lost 7 bases and J 0 bases, leaving 10 bases between the germline ends. This CDR3 has 14 amino acids. Germline CDR1 and CDR2: ENHRY and SYGVKD. The CDR3 sequence: CAIMASSSYNEQFF. The CDR3 DNA reads as TGTGCCATCATGGCCTCCAGCTCCTACAATGAGCAGTTCTTC.

This chain connects TRBV29-1 to TRBJ1-1, with D possibly TRBD1 on 6 matching bases. Germline CDR1 and CDR2: SQVTM and ANQGSEA. The V end lost 7 bases, the J end lost 10 bases, and 19 bases lay between the germline ends. This CDR3 is 12 amino acids long. The CDR3 coding sequence is TGCAGCGGGGGCGGACAGCCAGAAGGAGCTTTCTTT. Protein sequence: CSGGGQPEGAFF.